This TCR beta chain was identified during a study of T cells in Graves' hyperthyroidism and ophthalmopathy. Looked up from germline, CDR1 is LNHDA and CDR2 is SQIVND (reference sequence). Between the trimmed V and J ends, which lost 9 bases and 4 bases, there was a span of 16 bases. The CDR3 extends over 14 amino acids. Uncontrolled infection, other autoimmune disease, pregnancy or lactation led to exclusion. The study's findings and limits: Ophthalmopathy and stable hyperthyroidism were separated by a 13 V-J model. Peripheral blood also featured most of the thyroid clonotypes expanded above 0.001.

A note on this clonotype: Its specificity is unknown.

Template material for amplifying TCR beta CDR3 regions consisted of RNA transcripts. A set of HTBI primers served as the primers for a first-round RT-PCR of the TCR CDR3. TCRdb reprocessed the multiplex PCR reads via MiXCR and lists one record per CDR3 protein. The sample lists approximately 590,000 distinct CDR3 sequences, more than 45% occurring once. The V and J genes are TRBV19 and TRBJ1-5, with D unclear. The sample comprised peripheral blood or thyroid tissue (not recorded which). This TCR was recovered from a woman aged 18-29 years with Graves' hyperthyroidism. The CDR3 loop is CASSFRQTNQPQHF. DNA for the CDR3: TGTGCCAGCAGTTTTAGGCAGACTAATCAGCCCCAGCATTTT. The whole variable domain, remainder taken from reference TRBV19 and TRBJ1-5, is DGGITQSPKYLFRKEGQNVTLSCEQNLNHDAMYWYRQDPGQGLRLIYYSQIVNDFQKGDIAEGYSVSREKKESFPLTVTSAQKNPTAFYLCASSFRQTNQPQHFGDGTRLSIL.